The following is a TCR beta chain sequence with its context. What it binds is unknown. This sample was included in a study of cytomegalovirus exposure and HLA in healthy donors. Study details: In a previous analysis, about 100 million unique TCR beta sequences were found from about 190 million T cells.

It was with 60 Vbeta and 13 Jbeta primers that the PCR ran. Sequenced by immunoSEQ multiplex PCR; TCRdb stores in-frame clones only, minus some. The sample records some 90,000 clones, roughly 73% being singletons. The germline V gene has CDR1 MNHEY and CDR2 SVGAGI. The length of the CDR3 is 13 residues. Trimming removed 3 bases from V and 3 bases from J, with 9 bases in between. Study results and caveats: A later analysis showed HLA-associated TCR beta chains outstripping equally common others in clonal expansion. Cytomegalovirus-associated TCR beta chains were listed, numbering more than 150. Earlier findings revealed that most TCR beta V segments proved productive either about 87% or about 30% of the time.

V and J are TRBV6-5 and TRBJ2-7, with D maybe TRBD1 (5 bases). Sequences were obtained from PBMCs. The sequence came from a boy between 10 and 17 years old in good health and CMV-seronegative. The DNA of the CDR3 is TGTGCCAGCAGTTATTCTCAGGGCTACGAGCAGTACTTC. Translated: CASSYSQGYEQYF.